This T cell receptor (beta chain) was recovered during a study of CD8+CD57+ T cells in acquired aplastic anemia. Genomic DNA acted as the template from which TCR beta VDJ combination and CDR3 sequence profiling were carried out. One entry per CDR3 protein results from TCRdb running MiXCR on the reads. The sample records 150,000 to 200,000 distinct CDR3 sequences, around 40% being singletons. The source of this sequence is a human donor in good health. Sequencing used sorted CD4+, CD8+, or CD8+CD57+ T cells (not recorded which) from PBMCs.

CDR3 bases: TGTGCCAGCAGCTTAGGGGGCAGATCTTCCTACGAGCAGTACTTC. It is translated as CASSLGGRSSYEQYF. The genes are TRBV7-6 and TRBJ2-7; D is possibly TRBD1 (5 bases). Germline V gene lookup returns CDR1 SGHVS and CDR2 FNYEAQ. The CDR3 is 15 amino acids. The V end lost 1 base, the J end lost 1 base, and 11 bases lay between the germline ends.